The clone carrying this T cell receptor beta chain was picked up many times. The antigen is undetermined. The V and J ends lost 0 bases and 1 base respectively, with 10 bases between them. CDR1 and CDR2 from the germline V gene are SGDLS and YYNGEE. The CDR3 contains 15 residues. The data originate from a study of Graves' ophthalmopathy and Graves' hyperthyroidism. Whole-study results and caveats: With a specificity of just under 75% and a sensitivity of about 69%, the model predicted ophthalmopathy progression.

Stable hyperthyroidism meant no progression to ophthalmopathy within 18 months of follow-up. Exclusion criteria comprised other autoimmune diseases, uncontrolled infections, pregnancy or lactation in patients. Fresh peripheral blood (about 9 ml) yielded the PBMCs. Using RNA transcripts, the TCR beta CDR3 regions were amplified. Second-round multiplex PCR came after a first-round RT-PCR that employed HTBI primers. Each CDR3 protein is one row after TCRdb ran MiXCR on the multiplex PCR reads. This table has some 370,000 distinct CDR3 sequences, about a sixth appearing once. The chain carries TRBV9 and TRBJ1-2, with a weak D call TRBD1 (6 bases). The TCR sequence derives from an adult woman with stable Graves' hyperthyroidism. Material for sequencing was peripheral blood. The chain's CDR3 is CASSVGGGGNYGYTF. The CDR3 region has the DNA TGTGCCAGCAGCGTAGGGGGGGGCGGTAACTATGGCTACACCTTC. Full variable domain (missing parts from reference TRBV9 and TRBJ1-2): DSGVTQTPKHLITATGQRVTLRCSPRSGDLSVYWYQQSLDQGLQFLIQYYNGEERAKGNILERFSAQQFPDLHSELNLSSLELGDSALYFCASSVGGGGNYGYTFGSGTRLTVV.